The 23 T cell receptor beta chains reported below all come from one sample, sequenced in a study of shared clonotypes between healthy human individuals (dated by TCRdb to about 2020). Receptor amplification or capture employed the immunoSEQ multiplex PCR assay. TCRdb holds this immuneACCESS table with in-frame rearrangements only. Some clones are missing; in checked studies, unresolved V genes explain under half, and the rest has no known cause. For this sample there are roughly 1,100,000 clones; about 77% appear just once. The ten largest make up around 1.4% of the sample. Sequences were obtained from memory CD4+ T cells sorted from blood. Read against the paper, the sample's cell subset or site label means: CD45RA-negative fraction. The receptors were sampled from a man aged 18 to 30 in good health.

This clone appeared a single time. The V gene is TRBV5-4, the J gene TRBJ1-2; possibly TRBD1 for D (5 bases). This CDR3 spans 17 amino acids. V was shortened by 5 bases and J by 4 bases, with 24 bases between the two germline ends. The V gene's germline CDR1 is SGHNT and CDR2 YYREEE (reference sequence). CDR3 bases: TGTGCCAGCAGTTCCGGGACCACAGGCCTGGTCGGCTATGGCTACACCTTC. Protein: CASSSGTTGLVGYGYTF.

This chain connects TRBV10-1 to TRBJ1-1; D not certain. Trimming shortened V by 0 bases and J by 6 bases, and 8 bases separated the two germline ends. This CDR3 region has 13 residues. Germline lookup yields CDR1 WNHNN and CDR2 SYGVQD (reference sequence). The chain's CDR3 is CASSESVAAEAFF. CDR3 DNA sequence: TGCGCCAGCAGTGAGTCGGTGGCAGCTGAAGCTTTCTTT.

Comment on this clone: Other DNA sequences in the sample encode the same CDR3. The V call is TRBV6-1, the J call TRBJ2-7; tentative D call: TRBD1 (7 bases). Germline CDR1 MNHNS, CDR2 SASEGT. V was trimmed by 6 bases and J by 0 bases, leaving 9 bases between them. The length of the CDR3 is 13 residues. The CDR3 loop reads CASSRGASYEQYF. CDR3 nucleotides: TGTGCCAGCAGCAGGGGGGCCTCCTACGAGCAGTACTTC.

Turning to this clone: A read error may account for a junction end that differs from germline. The V gene is TRBV5-4, the J gene TRBJ2-7; D remains ambiguous. The germline CDR1 and CDR2 sequences are SGHNT and YYREEE (reference sequence). The CDR3 is 13 residues long. Written as DNA, the CDR3 is TGTGCCAGCAGCTCTAAAAAGGGCTACGAACAGTACTTC. Its translation: CASSSKKGYEQYF.

J is TRBJ2-7 and V is TRBV27; D tentatively reads TRBD1 or TRBD2 (5 bases each). This CDR3 spans 15 amino acids. Germline assignment: CDR1 MNHEY and CDR2 SMNVEV (reference sequence). Trimming removed 0 bases from V and 0 bases from J, with 9 bases in between. CDR3 region: CASSLSGTGSYEQYF. DNA of the CDR3: TGTGCCAGCAGTTTATCGGGGACGGGCTCCTACGAGCAGTACTTC.

The J gene is TRBJ1-1, the V gene TRBV5-1, with unresolved D. The germline gives CDR1 SGHRS, CDR2 YFSETQ. The length of the CDR3 is 14 residues. Between the trimmed V and J ends, which lost 6 bases and 0 bases, there was a span of 12 bases. The CDR3 DNA sequence: TGCGCCAGCATCCCTGACAATATGAACACTGAAGCTTTCTTT. Its protein is CASIPDNMNTEAFF.

The gene calls are TRBV5-1 and TRBJ2-1, with 9 bases identical to TRBD1. The germline V gene encodes CDR1 SGHRS and CDR2 YFSETQ. J was trimmed by 3 bases and V by 4 bases; bases with no gene match: 8. CDR3 length: 16 amino acids. The CDR3 region is CASSAGPGQGYNEQFF. In nucleotides, the CDR3 is TGCGCCAGCAGCGCGGGACCGGGACAGGGCTACAATGAGCAGTTCTTC.

The V call is TRBV19, the J call TRBJ2-2; D is uncertain. CDR1 is LNHDA, CDR2 SQIVND, per germline (reference sequence). Trimming left V 6 bases short and J 7 bases short, with 6 bases between. The CDR3 covers 11 residues. The CDR3 is CASRMGGELFF. The CDR3 DNA sequence: TGTGCCAGTAGAATGGGCGGGGAGCTGTTTTTT.

V and J are TRBV28 and TRBJ2-2, with 9 bases fitting TRBD2. CDR3 size: 18 residues. V trimming: 5 bases; J trimming: 3 bases; junction bases outside the gene matches: 13. The germline V gene encodes CDR1 MDHEN and CDR2 SYDVKM. The CDR3 DNA sequence: TGTGCCAGCAGTCCGTCTTTAGGAGGCGGGGGGGACACCGGGGAGCTGTTTTTT. Translated: CASSPSLGGGGDTGELFF.

V and J are TRBV7-6 and TRBJ2-7, with a weak D call TRBD2 (6 bases). CDR1 is SGHVS, CDR2 FNYEAQ, per germline. CDR3 size: 16 residues. Deletions cut 0 bases from V and 5 bases from J, with 17 bases between. The CDR3 reads CASSLAVAGSGHEQYF. The CDR3 DNA sequence: TGTGCCAGCAGCTTAGCGGTTGCGGGGTCGGGGCACGAGCAGTACTTC.

The chain is built from TRBV18 and TRBJ2-5, with D perhaps matching TRBD1 (6 bases). Germline V gene data show CDR1 as KGHSH and CDR2 as LQKENI. The CDR3 extends over 17 amino acids. V lost 4 bases and J lost 5, with 23 bases in between. The DNA of the CDR3 is TGTGCCAGCTCACAAAGTGAAGCAGGGGTCGCCGGGGAGACCCAGTACTTC. As protein: CASSQSEAGVAGETQYF.

Here the CDR3 DNA reads TGTGCCAGCAGTCGGCGACAGGGTCCGGTTCCCGCCGGGGAGCTGTTTTTT. It specifies CASSRRQGPVPAGELFF. The gene calls are TRBV14 and TRBJ2-2; 7 bases match TRBD1. The germline gives CDR1 SGHDN, CDR2 FVKESK. V trimming: 6 bases; J trimming: 6 bases; junction bases outside the gene matches: 16. The CDR3 covers 17 residues. Drawing the rest from reference TRBV14 and TRBJ2-2, the complete variable domain is EAGVTQFPSHSVIEKGQTVTLRCDPISGHDNLYWYRRVMGKEIKFLLHFVKESKQDESGMPNNRFLAERTGGTYSTLKVQPAELEDSGVYFCASSRRQGPVPAGELFFGEGSRLTVL.

V usage is TRBV2 and J usage is TRBJ2-6; maybe TRBD1 (7 bases). The CDR3 is made up of 17 amino acids. Per germline, CDR1 SNHLY and CDR2 FYNNEI. The V end lost 7 bases, the J end lost 2 bases, and 18 bases lay between the germline ends. This chain's CDR3 is CASKDGGGGTGANVLTF. DNA for the CDR3: TGTGCCAGCAAGGATGGAGGAGGGGGCACTGGGGCCAACGTCCTGACTTTC.

The rearrangement uses TRBV11-2 and TRBJ2-7; the match to TRBD1 covers 7 bases. V shed 5 bases and J 2 bases; nucleotides not matched to a gene: 9. CDR1 is SGHAT and CDR2 is FQNNGV in the germline V gene. The CDR3 is 15 residues long. CDR3 bases: TGTGCCAGCAGCCCCGGGACAGTGCCAACCTACGAGCAGTACTTC. This encodes CASSPGTVPTYEQYF.

The V gene is TRBV28, the J gene TRBJ1-1, with a possible D match to TRBD1 (5 bases). This CDR3 has 15 residues. Trimming pared 2 bases from V and 4 bases from J, leaving 14 bases between. CDR1 is MDHEN and CDR2 is SYDVKM in the germline V gene. CDR3 in DNA: TGTGCCAGCAGTTTAGGGTTAGGGGCGGGCACTGAAGCTTTCTTT. Amino acid sequence: CASSLGLGAGTEAFF.

The chain couples TRBV5-1 to TRBJ2-6; TRBD1 is a possible D gene (6 bases). The CDR3 extends over 16 amino acids. CDR1 is SGHRS and CDR2 is YFSETQ in the germline V gene. V dropped 0 bases and J dropped 4 bases, with 11 bases sitting between them. CDR3 nucleotide sequence: TGCGCCAGCAGCTTGGGACAGGCGGCCGGGGCCAACGTCCTGACTTTC. This sequence encodes CASSLGQAAGANVLTF.

This clone was detected a few times. The J gene is TRBJ1-1, the V gene TRBV6-4, with D perhaps matching TRBD1 (5 bases). Germline V CDR1 and CDR2: MRHNA, SNTAGT. The CDR3 runs 13 residues. V was shortened by 5 bases and J by 1 base, with 8 bases between the two germline ends. This CDR3 is CASSMTANTEAFF. CDR3 in DNA: TGTGCCAGCAGTATGACAGCGAACACTGAAGCTTTCTTT.

The chain links TRBV11-2 to TRBJ1-3; possible D gene TRBD1, 5 bases. Looked up from germline, CDR1 is SGHAT and CDR2 is FQNNGV. The CDR3 runs 15 residues. Trimming took off 2 bases at V and 2 bases at J, with 10 bases between the two ends. This chain's CDR3 is CASSLWLGAGNTIYF. DNA of the CDR3: TGTGCCAGCAGCTTATGGCTGGGGGCTGGAAACACCATATATTTT. Combining the CDR3 with reference TRBV11-2 and TRBJ1-3 gives the whole variable domain EAGVAQSPRYKIIEKRQSVAFWCNPISGHATLYWYQQILGQGPKLLIQFQNNGVVDDSQLPKDRFSAERLKGVDSTLKIQPAKLEDSAVYLCASSLWLGAGNTIYFGEGSWLTVV.

Remarks on this clone: Since a much larger clone is just one base distant, this may be a read error. The chain links TRBV6-1 to TRBJ1-1; D is perhaps TRBD1 (5 bases). The length of the CDR3 is 13 residues. CDR1 is MNHNS, CDR2 SASEGT, per germline. With 6 bases removed from V and 1 base from J, the gap between germline ends came to 9 bases. The CDR3, as DNA: TGTGCCAGCAGCTTTGGACAGAACACTGAAGCTTTCTTT. It yields the protein CASSFGQNTEAFF.

The V call is TRBV25-1, the J call TRBJ1-4; 8 nucleotides align to TRBD1. The CDR3 extends over 14 amino acids. V lost 8 bases and J lost 2; bases outside the gene matches: 4. Germline assignment: CDR1 MGHDK and CDR2 SYGVNS. The chain's CDR3 is CASSRDRTNEKLFF. CDR3 sequence (DNA): TGTGCCAGCTCCCGGGACAGGACTAATGAAAAACTGTTTTTT.

This clone was observed a few times. The chain combines TRBV5-1 with TRBJ1-2; maybe TRBD1 (5 bases). Trimming left V 0 bases short and J 0 bases short, with 9 bases between. This CDR3 spans 15 amino acids. Per germline, CDR1 SGHRS and CDR2 YFSETQ. The DNA of the CDR3 is TGCGCCAGCAGCTTGGACAGGCCAGCTAACTATGGCTACACCTTC. Its translation: CASSLDRPANYGYTF.

This clone was observed once. The V gene is TRBV11-2, the J gene TRBJ1-1; D perhaps matches TRBD1 (5 bases). This CDR3 has 14 residues. V lost 0 bases and J 5 bases, leaving 10 bases between the germline ends. Germline CDR1 reads SGHAT; CDR2 reads FQNNGV. DNA of the CDR3: TGTGCCAGCAGCTTAGATACTAAGGGGACTGAAGCTTTCTTT. Protein sequence: CASSLDTKGTEAFF.

With respect to this clone: Other DNA sequences in this specimen translate into the identical CDR3. V is TRBV5-4 and J is TRBJ2-1, with TRBD2 identical over 11 bases. Germline loops: CDR1 SGHNT, CDR2 YYREEE (reference sequence). With 4 bases clipped from V and 4 bases from J, the junction kept 4 bases outside the gene matches. The length of the CDR3 is 15 residues. CDR3 nucleotide sequence: TGTGCCAGCAGCCCCGGGACTAGCGGTTACAATGAGCAGTTCTTC. Protein sequence: CASSPGTSGYNEQFF.